Listed here are 15 T cell receptor beta chains from one sample, sequenced in a study of Ad26.COV2.S vaccination and SARS-CoV-2 variants. The data were produced by immunoSEQ multiplex PCR, yet TCRdb's version contains in-frame clones alone and is incomplete. The table has about 380,000 clones, about 80% seen once. Treatment in this sample: 15 to 20 received Ad26.COV2.S at low or high dose, single or two shots; 5 received placebo; per-sample allocation not given. Each sample was drawn 63 days after the first injection (of vaccine or placebo). Source: peripheral blood, taken in a trial of Ad26.COV2.S vaccine versus placebo. The receptor source for this set is a person aged 18 to 59 who received the Ad26.COV2.S COVID-19 vaccine or a placebo.

The V and J genes are TRBV6-6 and TRBJ1-1; maybe TRBD1 (6 bases). Trimming took 0 bases from V and 1 from J, leaving 9 bases between them. Germline-derived CDR1 and CDR2 are MNHNY and SVGAGI (reference sequence). CDR3 length: 15 amino acids. CDR3 bases: TGTGCCAGCAGTTACTCATCCAGGGGGAACACTGAAGCTTTCTTT. It codes for CASSYSSRGNTEAFF.

The chain recombines TRBV4-1 with TRBJ2-1; D remains ambiguous. The CDR3 covers 15 residues. CDR1 MGHRA and CDR2 YSYEKL come from the germline V gene. The germline V and J ends were trimmed by 4 bases and 1 base, with 11 bases remaining between them. CDR3 loop: CASSLPQPSYNEQFF. CDR3 DNA sequence: TGCGCCAGCAGCCTACCCCAACCATCCTACAATGAGCAGTTCTTC.

The rearrangement joins TRBV6-5 to TRBJ2-1; 11 bases map to TRBD2. In germline, CDR1 is MNHEY, CDR2 SVGAGI. The CDR3 has 15 amino acids. Trimming cost V 6 bases and J 8 bases; bases outside gene matches: 9. Written as DNA, the CDR3 is TGTGCCAGCAGGATTACTAGCGGGAGTATGGATGAGCAGTTCTTC. Amino acids: CASRITSGSMDEQFF.

A note on this clone: The same CDR3 also results from other DNA sequences found in this sample. J is TRBJ2-7 and V is TRBV5-1; 11 bases agree with TRBD2. The CDR3 extends over 14 amino acids. Looked up from germline, CDR1 is SGHRS and CDR2 is YFSETQ. The trim removed 1 base at V and 7 bases at J, leaving 4 bases unmatched. CDR3 sequence reads: CASSLTSGSGEQYF. The CDR3 coding sequence is TGCGCCAGCAGCTTGACTAGCGGGAGTGGGGAGCAGTACTTC.

The V and J genes are TRBV12-5 and TRBJ2-2, with unresolved D. Germline CDR1 is LGHNT and CDR2 is FRNRAP. The CDR3 is made up of 14 amino acids. V was clipped by 7 bases and J by 3 bases, with 12 bases between them. The CDR3, as DNA: TGTGCTAGTGCTAAAGACGGAGACACCGGGGAGCTGTTTTTT. Translation gives CASAKDGDTGELFF.

The V gene is TRBV27, the J gene TRBJ2-2; maybe TRBD1 (6 bases). The CDR3 extends over 19 amino acids. Germline V gene sequence: CDR1 MNHEY, CDR2 SMNVEV (reference sequence). Trimming stripped 2 bases from V and 5 bases from J, with 24 bases between. The CDR3 DNA sequence: TGTGCCAGCAGTTTAGGTACAGGGCTGGTGAGTCCTAAGACCGGGGAGCTGTTTTTT. As protein: CASSLGTGLVSPKTGELFF.

The chain has TRBV9 and TRBJ1-2; TRBD1 aligns across 8 bases. This CDR3 has 15 residues. Germline CDR1 is SGDLS and CDR2 is YYNGEE. Losses at the gene ends were 3 bases for V and 4 bases for J; bases not matched to a gene: 8. The CDR3 loop is CASSASGGDAYGYTF. The CDR3 coding sequence is TGTGCCAGCAGCGCATCAGGGGGCGATGCCTATGGCTACACCTTC.

This chain connects TRBV4-1 to TRBJ2-2, with D unresolved. Germline CDR1 and CDR2: MGHRA and YSYEKL. V lost 1 base and J 5 bases, leaving 5 bases between the germline ends. The CDR3 has 13 residues. The CDR3 DNA is TGCGCCAGCAGCCAAGTAGAGACCGGGGAGCTGTTTTTT. Translated, it gives CASSQVETGELFF.

The chain joins TRBV25-1 to TRBJ1-2; D is uncertain. Germline CDR1 reads MGHDK; CDR2 reads SYGVNS. The CDR3 runs to 12 residues. V lost 8 bases and J 3 bases, leaving 10 bases between the germline ends. As DNA, the CDR3 is TGTGCCAGCCGTTCAGGCGACTATGGCTACACCTTC. It codes for CASRSGDYGYTF.

The chain has TRBV19 and TRBJ2-7; maybe TRBD1 (6 bases). The V and J ends lost 5 bases and 5 bases respectively, with 13 bases between them. Germline CDR1 and CDR2: LNHDA and SQIVND (reference sequence). The CDR3 covers 13 residues. The CDR3 loop reads CASSWAGVNEQYF. CDR3 sequence (DNA): TGTGCCAGTAGTTGGGCAGGGGTTAACGAGCAGTACTTC.

J is TRBJ2-1 and V is TRBV5-5, with 9 bases matching TRBD1. Germline V gives CDR1 SGHKS, CDR2 YYEKEE (reference sequence). Germline trimming cut 3 bases from V and 4 bases from J; bases unmatched to any gene: 11. This CDR3 is built from 17 residues. The chain's CDR3 is CASSSTGGTIIYNEQFF. CDR3 coding DNA: TGTGCCAGCAGCTCAACAGGGGGCACCATTATATACAATGAGCAGTTCTTC.

The chain joins TRBV12-3 or TRBV12-4 to TRBJ1-2; no clear D gene. Deletions cut 3 bases from V and 6 bases from J, with 5 bases between. The length of the CDR3 is 11 residues. CDR3 sequence: CASSFFDGYTF. The CDR3, as DNA: TGTGCCAGCAGTTTCTTCGATGGCTACACCTTC.

The genes are TRBV28 and TRBJ2-7; D not resolved. The V end lost 5 bases, the J end lost 0 bases, and 11 bases lay between the germline ends. Germline CDR1 is MDHEN and CDR2 is SYDVKM. The CDR3 is 14 residues long. DNA for the CDR3: TGTGCCAGCAGTCCGGCCCTGTACTCCTACGAGCAGTACTTC. Its translation: CASSPALYSYEQYF.

The genes are TRBV25-1 and TRBJ1-1; the match to TRBD1 covers 7 bases. This CDR3 spans 15 amino acids. Trimming removed 3 bases from V and 1 base from J; junction bases left unmatched: 5. Germline V gene data show CDR1 as MGHDK and CDR2 as SYGVNS. In DNA form, the CDR3 reads TGTGCCAGCAGTGATCGACAGGGCTGGAACACTGAAGCTTTCTTT. Translation gives CASSDRQGWNTEAFF. Together with reference TRBV25-1 and TRBJ1-1, the CDR3 gives the full variable domain: EADIYQTPRYLVIGTGKKITLECSQTMGHDKMYWYQQDPGMELHLIHYSYGVNSTEKGDLSSESTVSRIRTEHFPLTLESARPSHTSQYLCASSDRQGWNTEAFFGQGTRLTVV.

The rearrangement uses TRBV3-1 (or the pseudogene TRBV3-2) and TRBJ1-6; maybe TRBD1 (6 bases). The CDR3 runs 16 residues. Germline CDR1 and CDR2: LGHDT and YNNKEL (reference sequence). V lost 3 bases, J lost 6 bases, and 15 bases lay in between. The CDR3 sequence is CASSQMGGRGNSPLHF. The CDR3, as DNA: TGTGCCAGCAGCCAGATGGGGGGCCGAGGTAATTCACCCCTCCACTTT.